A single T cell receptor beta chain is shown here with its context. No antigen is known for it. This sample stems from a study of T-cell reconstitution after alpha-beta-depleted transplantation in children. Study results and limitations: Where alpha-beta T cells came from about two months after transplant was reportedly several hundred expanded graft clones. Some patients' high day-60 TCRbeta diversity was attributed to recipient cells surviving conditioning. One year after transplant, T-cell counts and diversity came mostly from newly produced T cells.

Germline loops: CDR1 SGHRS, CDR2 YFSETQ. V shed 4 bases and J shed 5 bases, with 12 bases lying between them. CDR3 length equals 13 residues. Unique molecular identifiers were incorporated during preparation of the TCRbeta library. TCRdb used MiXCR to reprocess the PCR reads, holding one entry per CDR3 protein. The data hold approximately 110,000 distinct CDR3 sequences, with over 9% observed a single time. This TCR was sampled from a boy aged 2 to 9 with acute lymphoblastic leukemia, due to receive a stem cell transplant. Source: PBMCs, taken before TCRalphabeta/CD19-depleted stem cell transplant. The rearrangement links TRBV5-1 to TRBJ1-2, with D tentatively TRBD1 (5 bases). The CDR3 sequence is CASSPDSAYGYTF. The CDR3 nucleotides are TGCGCCAGCAGCCCCGACAGCGCTTATGGCTACACCTTC.